This is a list of T cell receptor beta chains from one sample in a study of T cells in Graves' hyperthyroidism and ophthalmopathy. MiXCR, applied by TCRdb to the multiplex PCR reads, yields one record per CDR3 protein. The repertoire includes about 580,000 distinct CDR3 sequences, approximately 15% of them detected once, and roughly 6.2% sits in the top ten. The sample was blood. Receptor source: a woman in her thirties with Graves' hyperthyroidism that later progressed to Graves' ophthalmopathy. Both conserved end residues are part of each CDR3. The D gene is left open where the match is weak. Expanded clones are given a class, and other clones once, few, many or no size at all.

v_call,j_call,d_call,clone_size,cdr3_aa,cdr3_nt
TRBV19,TRBJ1-1,NA,few,CASSAGLQGAFF,TGTGCCAGTAGCGCGGGACTCCAAGGGGCTTTCTTT
TRBV7-6,TRBJ1-3,NA,many,CASSPKQGGLSGNTIYF,TGTGCCAGCAGCCCCAAACAGGGTGGGTTGTCTGGAAACACCATATATTTT
TRBV20-1,TRBJ2-3,NA,NA,CSARAPDTQYF,TGCAGTGCTAGAGCTCCAGATACGCAGTATTTT
TRBV7-8,TRBJ2-5,TRBD2,few,CASSPGREREETQYF,TGTGCCAGCAGCCCCGGGCGGGAGAGAGAAGAGACCCAGTACTTC
TRBV7-9,TRBJ2-1,NA,many,CASSLISRSSYNEQFF,TGTGCCAGCAGCTTAATTAGTCGAAGCTCCTACAATGAGCAGTTCTTC
TRBV19,TRBJ1-2,NA,many,CASSMNAGDGYTF,TGTGCCAGTAGTATGAATGCAGGGGATGGCTACACCTTC
TRBV7-3,TRBJ2-1,NA,many,CASSLGVAVSSYNEQFF,TGTGCCAGCAGCTTAGGGGTAGCGGTGAGCTCCTACAATGAGCAGTTCTTC
TRBV19,TRBJ2-7,NA,many,CASSIEASYEQYF,TGTGCCAGTAGTATTGAAGCCTCCTACGAGCAGTACTTC
TRBV6-2/TRBV6-3,TRBJ2-7,NA,many,CASSSPPRNTVYEQYF,TGTGCCAGCAGTTCCCCCCCGCGGAATACGGTCTACGAGCAGTACTTC
TRBV28,TRBJ1-2,TRBD1,NA,CASSNPDRDPSYGYTF,TGTGCCAGCAGTAACCCGGACAGGGACCCCTCTTATGGCTACACCTTC
TRBV20-1,TRBJ1-6,NA,many,CSASKGDDNSPLHF,TGCAGTGCTAGTAAGGGGGACGATAATTCACCCCTCCACTTT
TRBV14,TRBJ2-1,TRBD1,few,CASNRGVNNEQFF,TGTGCCAGCAACAGGGGGGTGAACAATGAGCAGTTCTTC
TRBV24-1,TRBJ2-7,TRBD1,few,CATSVGQGGHEQYF,TGTGCCACCAGTGTGGGACAGGGGGGGCACGAGCAGTACTTC
TRBV12-3/TRBV12-4,TRBJ2-7,TRBD2,few,CASSFPRTSGGVGNEQYF,TGTGCCAGCAGTTTTCCCCGGACTAGCGGAGGGGTGGGGAACGAGCAGTACTTC
TRBV12-3/TRBV12-4,TRBJ2-3,TRBD2,many,CASRFRASGSHTQYF,TGTGCCAGCCGATTTAGGGCTAGCGGGAGCCATACGCAGTATTTT
TRBV6-1,TRBJ2-1,TRBD2,many,CASRAGGPSSYNEQFF,TGTGCCAGCAGGGCGGGAGGGCCAAGCTCCTACAATGAGCAGTTCTTC
TRBV5-8,TRBJ2-7,NA,NA,CASSQGPAPGYEQYF,TGCGCCAGCAGCCAAGGGCCAGCTCCGGGCTACGAGCAGTACTTC
TRBV6-5,TRBJ1-2,NA,few,CASSFIRGGYGYTF,TGTGCCAGCAGTTTTATCAGGGGAGGCTATGGCTACACCTTC
TRBV20-1,TRBJ1-2,TRBD1,few,CSARDTGQAVNPENNYGYTF,TGCAGTGCTAGAGATACGGGACAGGCCGTAAATCCCGAGAATAACTATGGCTACACCTTC
TRBV7-3,TRBJ2-2,NA,many,CASSLVPGELFF,TGTGCCAGCAGCTTAGTCCCCGGGGAGCTGTTTTTT
TRBV6-1,TRBJ2-3,NA,many,CASGWLRSTDTQYF,TGTGCCAGCGGTTGGCTTCGAAGCACAGATACGCAGTATTTT
TRBV28,TRBJ2-1,TRBD1,NA,CASSSRDRNYNEQFF,TGTGCCAGCAGTTCGAGGGACAGGAACTACAATGAGCAGTTCTTC
TRBV7-9,TRBJ2-5,NA,NA,CASSLRFRGTQYF,TGTGCCAGCAGCTTACGTTTCCGGGGGACCCAGTACTTC